The next 29 T cell receptor beta chains were all read from a single sample in a study of blood T cell repertoires in COVID-19. Some clones are missing from TCRdb's copy, which holds only in-frame ones; the method was immunoSEQ multiplex PCR. The sample records fewer than 85,000 clones, around 88% being singletons. Input material: peripheral blood. The receptors were gathered from a woman aged 55 to 70 with acute or convalescent COVID-19.

Of note for this clone: At one end, the junction sequence differs from germline, possibly due to a read error. This chain joins TRBV7-2 and TRBJ1-1; D is possibly TRBD1 (5 bases). The CDR3 sequence is 14 residues long. Germline CDR1 and CDR2: SGHTA and FQGNSA. The CDR3: CASSLGGVSTKAFF. CDR3 nucleotides: TGTGCCAGCAGCTTAGGGGGGGTCAGCACTAAAGCTTTCTTT.

The chain recombines TRBV5-6 with TRBJ1-1, with D perhaps TRBD1 (5 bases). Trimming removed 4 bases at V and 7 bases at J, with 11 bases between. Germline V CDR1 and CDR2: SGHDT, YYEEEE. The CDR3 length is 12 residues. DNA for the CDR3: TGTGCCAGCAGCCTAACTGACAGTGAAGCTTTCTTT. Its protein is CASSLTDSEAFF.

The V call is TRBV6-5, the J call TRBJ1-6; D not resolved. Trimming took off 6 bases at V and 0 bases at J, with 6 bases between the two ends. Looked up from germline, CDR1 is MNHEY and CDR2 is SVGAGI. CDR3 length: 14 residues. As DNA, the CDR3 is TGTGCCAGCAGCTATAGCTCCTATAATTCACCCCTCCACTTT. Translation gives CASSYSSYNSPLHF.

The chain employs TRBV10-3 and TRBJ2-3; 9 bases are a match to TRBD2. J gave up 2 bases and V 3 bases, and 9 bases lay outside the gene matches. In germline, CDR1 is ENHRY, CDR2 SYGVKD. The CDR3 runs to 17 residues. CDR3 sequence reads: CAISELLAGDNTDTQYF. The CDR3 DNA reads as TGTGCCATCAGTGAATTGTTAGCGGGGGACAACACAGATACGCAGTATTTT.

This clone appeared once. J is TRBJ1-5 and V is TRBV5-6; no definite D call. The CDR3 length is 15 residues. Germline V CDR1 and CDR2: SGHDT, YYEEEE. V was clipped by 3 bases and J by 1 base, with 11 bases between them. DNA of the CDR3: TGTGCCAGCAGCTCGATGGTAGCGAGCAATCAGCCCCAGCATTTT. It codes for CASSSMVASNQPQHF.

This chain connects TRBV7-9 to TRBJ1-3; unclear D gene. The germline V gene has CDR1 SEHNR and CDR2 FQNEAQ (reference sequence). The CDR3 loop spans 11 amino acids. Deletions cut 4 bases from V and 7 bases from J, with 5 bases between. DNA for the CDR3: TGTGCCAGCAGCTCGGGGAACACCATATATTTT. It yields the protein CASSSGNTIYF.

The chain couples TRBV11-2 to TRBJ2-3, with 12 bases aligning to TRBD2. V dropped 3 bases and J dropped 5; count of bases not matched to a gene: 3. CDR1 and CDR2 from the germline V gene are SGHAT and FQNNGV. CDR3 length equals 15 residues. In nucleotides, the CDR3 is TGTGCCAGCAGCTTCCGACTAGCGGGAGAAGATACGCAGTATTTT. Translated: CASSFRLAGEDTQYF.

This clone appeared once. The CDR3 loop is CASSLALVNTEAFF. CDR3 in DNA: TGTGCCAGCAGCTTAGCACTAGTAAACACTGAAGCTTTCTTT. This chain links TRBV11-3 with TRBJ1-1; D is unclear. This CDR3 spans 14 amino acids. Germline CDR1 and CDR2: SGHNT and YENEEA. V shed 1 base and J shed 2 bases, with 8 bases lying between them.

V gene TRBV6-2 or TRBV6-3 combines with J gene TRBJ2-2, with 9 bases fitting TRBD2. CDR3 length: 17 residues. With 2 bases clipped from V and 0 bases from J, the junction kept 4 bases outside the gene matches. Germline V gene lookup returns CDR1 MNHEY and CDR2 SVGEGT. CDR3 sequence reads: CASSYIAGGTNTGELFF. As DNA, the CDR3 is TGTGCCAGCAGTTACATTGCGGGAGGGACGAACACCGGGGAGCTGTTTTTT.

The chain uses TRBV12-3 or TRBV12-4 and TRBJ2-3; D gene uncertain. Trimming took off 6 bases at V and 0 bases at J, with 4 bases between the two ends. This CDR3 is built from 12 residues. The CDR3 nucleotides are TGTGCCAGCAGCTCTAGCACAGATACGCAGTATTTT. Protein product: CASSSSTDTQYF.

This clone was counted once. Here the CDR3 DNA reads TGTGCCAGCCCCGGGGGAGTCACCCCAGGGGAGCAGTACTTC. Residues: CASPGGVTPGEQYF. This chain joins TRBV6-5 and TRBJ2-7; tentatively, D is TRBD2 (6 bases). V was cut by 8 bases and J by 7 bases, with 21 bases left in between. Germline lookup yields CDR1 MNHEY and CDR2 SVGAGI. This CDR3 has 14 residues.

This sequence joins TRBV7-3 and TRBJ2-6, with 11 positions matching TRBD1. V was clipped by 5 bases and J by 2 bases; unmatched bases: 11. The CDR3 contains 19 residues. Germline lookup yields CDR1 SGHTA and CDR2 FQGTGA. CDR3 sequence (DNA): TGTGCCAGCAGCCGAGTGGGACAGGGGGGACAAGCTGGGGCCAACGTCCTGACTTTC. This encodes CASSRVGQGGQAGANVLTF.

The chain has TRBV3-1 (or the pseudogene TRBV3-2) and TRBJ2-7, with a tentative D call TRBD1 (5 bases). The CDR3 contains 13 residues. Germline V lookup: CDR1 LGHDT, CDR2 YNNKEL (reference sequence). Trimming took off 4 bases at V and 6 bases at J, with 13 bases between the two ends. The CDR3 sequence is CASSLGRAAEQYF. DNA for the CDR3: TGTGCCAGCAGCCTTGGCAGGGCCGCCGAGCAGTACTTC.

This sequence joins TRBV10-3 and TRBJ2-7, with 7 nucleotides matching TRBD1. Per the germline V gene, CDR1 is ENHRY and CDR2 is SYGVKD. CDR3 length equals 15 residues. The ends lost 6 bases at V and 0 bases at J; junction bases unmatched: 8. CDR3 protein: CAISAKDRSSYEQYF. CDR3 sequence (DNA): TGTGCCATCAGCGCTAAGGACAGGAGCTCCTACGAGCAGTACTTC.

The chain joins TRBV19 to TRBJ1-5, with TRBD1 matching over 9 bases. The V segment lost 6 bases and the J segment 0 bases; nucleotides outside the gene matches: 12. Germline CDR1 and CDR2: LNHDA and SQIVND (reference sequence). This CDR3 is 18 amino acids long. The CDR3 here is CASRTKGTGIYSNQPQHF. In DNA form, the CDR3 reads TGTGCCAGTAGGACAAAAGGGACAGGGATTTATAGCAATCAGCCCCAGCATTTT.

The chain recombines TRBV6-5 with TRBJ2-1, with unresolved D. Germline V gene data show CDR1 as MNHEY and CDR2 as SVGAGI. CDR3 length: 13 residues. V gave up 4 bases and J gave up 4 bases, with 8 bases separating them. This CDR3 reads CASSSLSYNEQFF. CDR3 nucleotide sequence: TGTGCCAGCAGTTCCCTCTCTTACAATGAGCAGTTCTTC.

The chain uses TRBV18 and TRBJ2-3; the D gene is possibly TRBD2 (7 bases). The germline CDR1 and CDR2 sequences are KGHSH and LQKENI. The CDR3 has 17 residues. V was pared by 4 bases and J by 2 bases, with 19 bases between. The CDR3 loop is CASSLSPAGANTDTQYF. The CDR3 nucleotides are TGTGCCAGCTCACTCTCCCCGGCGGGGGCCAACACAGATACGCAGTATTTT.

The rearrangement uses TRBV29-1 and TRBJ2-7; 11 bases fit TRBD1. V was clipped by 7 bases and J by 2 bases; unmatched bases: 4. Germline V lookup: CDR1 SQVTM, CDR2 ANQGSEA. CDR3 length: 13 amino acids. CDR3 region: CSATGQGAYEQYF. CDR3 DNA: TGCAGCGCTACGGGACAGGGGGCCTACGAGCAGTACTTC.

A remark on this clone: Other nucleotide sequences from this sample produce the same CDR3. This chain connects TRBV5-6 to TRBJ2-5, with D tentatively TRBD1 (6 bases). This CDR3 spans 14 amino acids. V was shortened by 1 base and J by 2 bases, with 9 bases between the two germline ends. The germline CDR1 and CDR2 sequences are SGHDT and YYEEEE. The chain's CDR3 is CASSLQQGQETQYF. CDR3 sequence (DNA): TGTGCCAGCAGCTTGCAACAGGGTCAAGAGACCCAGTACTTC.

V usage is TRBV7-9 and J usage is TRBJ2-7, with TRBD2 matching over 9 bases. The germline CDR1 and CDR2 sequences are SEHNR and FQNEAQ (reference sequence). This CDR3 has 16 residues. With 0 bases clipped from V and 3 bases from J, the junction kept 6 bases outside the gene matches. This chain's CDR3 is CASSLAPSGTGYEQYF. CDR3 DNA: TGTGCCAGCAGCTTAGCGCCTAGCGGGACGGGCTACGAGCAGTACTTC.

This chain connects TRBV7-3 to TRBJ2-1; 8 bases are shared with TRBD2. Germline values: CDR1 SGHTA, CDR2 FQGTGA. V was clipped by 2 bases and J by 6 bases; unmatched bases: 9. The CDR3 covers 16 residues. In DNA form, the CDR3 reads TGTGCCAGCAGCTTAGCGGGGGGCTCCCCCCCCAATGAGCAGTTCTTC. Translating gives CASSLAGGSPPNEQFF.

The rearrangement links TRBV4-2 to TRBJ1-1, with 12 positions matching TRBD1. The CDR3 has 15 amino acids. J was trimmed by 6 bases and V by 5 bases; bases with no gene match: 7. The germline V gene encodes CDR1 LGHNA and CDR2 YNFKEQ. Here the CDR3 DNA reads TGTGCCAGCAGCGTGGAGGGACAGGGGGCCGCTGAAGCTTTCTTT. Translation: CASSVEGQGAAEAFF.

V is TRBV27 and J is TRBJ1-2; D is ambiguous. The CDR3 contains 15 residues. The germline V gene encodes CDR1 MNHEY and CDR2 SMNVEV (reference sequence). Trimming stripped 0 bases from V and 8 bases from J, with 16 bases between. CDR3: CASSLSPRHLQGYTF. The CDR3 DNA reads TGTGCCAGCAGTTTATCCCCCAGACACCTACAGGGCTACACCTTC.

The chain joins TRBV30 to TRBJ2-1; tentatively, D is TRBD2 (6 bases). The ends were cut back, 1 base at V and 0 bases at J, with 10 bases in the middle. The CDR3 is 15 residues long. Germline CDR1 GTSNPN, CDR2 SVGIG (reference sequence). DNA for the CDR3: TGTGCCTGGAGTGGGGGGAGGAGCTCCTACAATGAGCAGTTCTTC. Protein: CAWSGGRSSYNEQFF.

This chain uses TRBV7-9 with TRBJ2-7, with 12 bases matching TRBD1. The CDR3 spans 16 residues. In germline, CDR1 is SEHNR, CDR2 FQNEAQ (reference sequence). Trimming at V came to 6 bases and at J to 5 bases, leaving 11 bases not matched to a gene. CDR3 loop: CASSHKIGTGGDEQYF. The CDR3 DNA reads as TGTGCCAGCAGTCATAAGATAGGGACAGGGGGCGACGAGCAGTACTTC.

The rearrangement joins TRBV30 to TRBJ2-1, with 12 nucleotides matching TRBD2. This CDR3 is 14 amino acids long. Germline V gives CDR1 GTSNPN, CDR2 SVGIG (reference sequence). V trimming: 3 bases; J trimming: 9 bases; junction bases outside the gene matches: 6. CDR3 in DNA: TGTGCCTGGAGCGGACTAGCGGGAATGGGTGAGCAGTTCTTC. The encoded protein is CAWSGLAGMGEQFF.

The CDR3 DNA follows: TGTGCCAGCAGCCCCGGGACAGGGGAGTACTATGGCTACACCTTC. Protein product: CASSPGTGEYYGYTF. The V gene is TRBV9, the J gene TRBJ1-2, with 10 bases matching TRBD1. Germline CDR1 reads SGDLS; CDR2 reads YYNGEE. CDR3 length: 15 residues. Trimming removed 4 bases from V and 3 bases from J; junction bases left unmatched: 6.

The chain is built from TRBV24-1 and TRBJ2-3, with TRBD2 matching 9 bases. V lost 4 bases and J lost 4; bases outside the gene matches: 11. The CDR3 is 17 amino acids. Germline CDR1 and CDR2: KGHDR and SFDVKD. Here the CDR3 reads CATSDPSVAGAADTQYF. CDR3 sequence (DNA): TGTGCCACCAGTGACCCCAGTGTAGCGGGAGCGGCAGATACGCAGTATTTT.

This sequence joins TRBV3-1 (or the pseudogene TRBV3-2) and TRBJ2-3, with TRBD1 identical over 7 bases. Germline V gives CDR1 LGHDT, CDR2 YNNKEL (reference sequence). The CDR3 length is 14 residues. V gave up 4 bases and J gave up 1 base; unmatched junction bases: 2. CDR3 coding DNA: TGTGCCAGCAGCCGGGGGACAGGCACAGATACGCAGTATTTT. This codes for CASSRGTGTDTQYF.